This T cell receptor (beta chain) was sequenced during a study of T cells after yellow fever vaccination. Notes on the study in general: The presence of abundant clonotypes contaminating from the bulk population was possible in FACS-sorted repertoires. Detected again after the booster were most primary-vaccination clones, at 95% to 97% CD4 and 88% CD8.

UMIs and a universal primer site were added when TCR cDNA was made by 5'RACE template switching. TCRdb re-called the 5' RACE reads with MiXCR, one entry per CDR3 protein. The sample yields some 120,000 distinct CDR3 sequences, nearly 15% seen once. Germline CDR1 is SGHVS and CDR2 is FNYEAQ. With 0 bases removed from V and 6 bases from J, the gap between germline ends came to 14 bases. The CDR3 is made up of 15 amino acids. Notes on this clonotype: Its antigen remains unidentified.

The clonotype was recovered from a young man who received the YFV17D yellow fever vaccine. The chain is built from TRBV7-6 and TRBJ1-1, with D possibly being TRBD1 (5 bases). Specimen: CD8+ T cells sorted from PBMCs, collected 5 days after the yellow fever booster vaccination. CDR3 sequence (DNA): TGTGCCAGCAGCTTAGCACTAGGGGCGCTCCCTGAAGCTTTCTTT. Its protein is CASSLALGALPEAFF.